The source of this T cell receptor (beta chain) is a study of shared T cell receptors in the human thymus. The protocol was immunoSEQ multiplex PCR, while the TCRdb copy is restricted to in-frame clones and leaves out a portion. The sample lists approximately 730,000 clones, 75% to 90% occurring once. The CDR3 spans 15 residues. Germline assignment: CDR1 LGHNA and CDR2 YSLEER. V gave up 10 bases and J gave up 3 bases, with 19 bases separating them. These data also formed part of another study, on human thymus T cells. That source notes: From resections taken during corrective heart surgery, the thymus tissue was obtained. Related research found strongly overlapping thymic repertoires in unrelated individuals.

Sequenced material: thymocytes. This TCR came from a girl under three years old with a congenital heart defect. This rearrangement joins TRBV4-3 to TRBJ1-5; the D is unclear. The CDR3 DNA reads TGCGCCACCCCCCGAGGGCGATACTTCAATCAGCCCCAGCATTTT. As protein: CATPRGRYFNQPQHF.